These 31 T cell receptor beta chains originate from one sample sequenced in a study of T cell responses to AZD1222 COVID-19 vaccine. This table comes from immunoSEQ multiplex PCR, and its TCRdb copy is limited to in-frame clones, with some not included. The sample contains 130,000 or so clones, approximately 88% of which appear only once. The specimen was peripheral blood, collected on day 0 of AZD1222 vaccination. The source of these receptors is an adult in good health.

The rearrangement uses TRBV27 and TRBJ1-1; possible D gene TRBD1, 5 bases. V was shortened by 3 bases and J by 5 bases, with 10 bases between the two germline ends. Per germline, CDR1 MNHEY and CDR2 SMNVEV (reference sequence). This CDR3 spans 13 amino acids. Here the CDR3 reads CASSFGAWTEAFF. CDR3 sequence (DNA): TGTGCCAGCAGTTTTGGGGCCTGGACTGAAGCTTTCTTT.

In its sample, this clone was seen once. This chain connects TRBV7-8 to TRBJ1-1, with a tentative D call TRBD1 (5 bases). Trimming shortened V by 0 bases and J by 1 base, and 9 bases separated the two germline ends. The CDR3 is 15 amino acids. Germline assignment: CDR1 SGHVS and CDR2 FQNEAQ. The CDR3 DNA reads TGTGCCAGCAGCTTAGCGGTCGGGGGGAACACTGAAGCTTTCTTT. The encoded protein is CASSLAVGGNTEAFF.

This clone was observed a single time. This chain links TRBV5-1 with TRBJ1-6, with D unresolved. Germline V lookup: CDR1 SGHRS, CDR2 YFSETQ. With 3 bases removed from V and 7 bases from J, the gap between germline ends came to 11 bases. This CDR3 is 14 amino acids long. CDR3 sequence: CASSSDLRNSPLHF. DNA of the CDR3: TGCGCCAGCAGCTCCGACCTCAGGAATTCACCCCTCCACTTT.

This chain connects TRBV2 to TRBJ2-3; D remains unclear. Germline V gives CDR1 SNHLY, CDR2 FYNNEI. V lost 4 bases and J 3 bases, leaving 20 bases between the germline ends. The CDR3 is 17 amino acids. CDR3 sequence: CASSVAQDHHRTDTQYF. CDR3 sequence (DNA): TGTGCCAGCAGTGTGGCCCAGGACCACCATAGAACAGATACGCAGTATTTT.

This rearrangement joins TRBV12-3 or TRBV12-4 to TRBJ1-2, with TRBD1 matching over 8 bases. This CDR3 has 13 amino acids. V dropped 6 bases and J dropped 4; count of bases not matched to a gene: 4. The CDR3 reads CASSRTGSYGYTF. CDR3 bases: TGTGCCAGCAGCCGGACAGGGAGCTATGGCTACACCTTC.

This clone was counted a single time. V usage is TRBV12-3 or TRBV12-4 and J usage is TRBJ1-3; weak D call: TRBD1 (5 bases). V gave up 3 bases and J gave up 6 bases, with 6 bases separating them. The CDR3 totals 12 residues. The CDR3 nucleotides are TGTGCCAGCAGTTTGACAGAAAACACCATATATTTT. Translating gives CASSLTENTIYF.

This chain joins TRBV6-5 and TRBJ1-5; D is undetermined. This CDR3 spans 15 amino acids. Germline lookup yields CDR1 MNHEY and CDR2 SVGAGI. Trimming pared 6 bases from V and 7 bases from J, leaving 19 bases between. The CDR3: CASSPTVGRGQPQHF. The CDR3 region has the DNA TGTGCCAGCAGCCCCACTGTGGGCAGAGGACAGCCCCAGCATTTT.

The rearrangement uses TRBV5-1 and TRBJ2-3, with D uncertain. This CDR3 has 14 amino acids. V lost 4 bases to trimming and J lost 0 bases, with 9 bases between them. Germline loops: CDR1 SGHRS, CDR2 YFSETQ. This CDR3 reads CASSTQSSTDTQYF. In DNA form, the CDR3 reads TGCGCCAGCAGCACACAAAGTAGCACAGATACGCAGTATTTT.

The chain is built from TRBV25-1 and TRBJ1-5, with 11 nucleotides matching TRBD1. The V gene's germline CDR1 is MGHDK and CDR2 SYGVNS. This CDR3 is 14 amino acids long. J lost 4 bases, V lost 6 bases, and 2 bases had no gene match. In DNA, the CDR3 is TGTGCCAGCAGAGGGACAGGGGGAAATCAGCCCCAGCATTTT. This encodes CASRGTGGNQPQHF.

This clone was counted a few times. The CDR3 is CASSLTSGAADTQYF. Written as DNA, the CDR3 is TGTGCCAGCAGTCTGACTAGCGGGGCCGCAGATACGCAGTATTTT. This chain links TRBV6-4 with TRBJ2-3; 11 bases map to TRBD2. V lost 5 bases to trimming and J lost 4 bases; unmatched junction nucleotides: 5. The CDR3 totals 15 residues. In germline, CDR1 is MRHNA, CDR2 SNTAGT.

The chain couples TRBV7-9 to TRBJ2-7; unclear D gene. The CDR3 is 15 amino acids. V lost 0 bases, J lost 5 bases, and 14 bases lay in between. CDR1 and CDR2 from the germline V gene are SEHNR and FQNEAQ (reference sequence). The CDR3 sequence: CASSLAISLLNEQYF. As DNA, the CDR3 is TGTGCCAGCAGCTTAGCGATTTCTTTGCTAAACGAGCAGTACTTC.

The V gene is TRBV29-1, the J gene TRBJ1-1; D is unclear. This CDR3 comprises 12 residues. Deletions cut 3 bases from V and 1 base from J, with 6 bases between. Germline assignment: CDR1 SQVTM and CDR2 ANQGSEA. The DNA of the CDR3 is TGCAGCGTTGACCGCGCGAACACTGAAGCTTTCTTT. Its protein product is CSVDRANTEAFF.

J is TRBJ1-1 and V is TRBV5-1; TRBD1 agrees at 9 bases. Unmatched junction bases numbered 13, after V lost 5 bases and J lost 5 bases. CDR1 is SGHRS and CDR2 is YFSETQ in the germline V gene. The CDR3 runs to 16 residues. The CDR3 DNA reads as TGCGCCAGCAGTATAGGTAGGACCGGGACAGGGACTGAAGCTTTCTTT. Residues: CASSIGRTGTGTEAFF.

The chain joins TRBV2 to TRBJ1-1; a possible D gene is TRBD1 (5 bases). Trimming stripped 5 bases from V and 5 bases from J, with 18 bases between. The germline gives CDR1 SNHLY, CDR2 FYNNEI. CDR3 size: 15 residues. The CDR3 region has the DNA TGTGCCAGCAGTATGATGGGGGGGTCAGGGACTGAAGCTTTCTTT. Translated: CASSMMGGSGTEAFF.

This clone was seen a few times. CDR3 in DNA: TGTGCCAGCAGACTTGACAGGGGAAACACCATATATTTT. Its translation is CASRLDRGNTIYF. This sequence joins TRBV12-3 or TRBV12-4 and TRBJ1-3; a possible D gene is TRBD1 (6 bases). The CDR3 has 13 amino acids. Trimming took 6 bases from V and 4 from J, leaving 10 bases between them.

The rearrangement uses TRBV6-5 and TRBJ1-2; 12 bases match TRBD1. Germline CDR1 and CDR2: MNHEY and SVGAGI. This CDR3 region has 14 residues. J gave up 3 bases and V 8 bases, and 4 bases lay outside the gene matches. CDR3 amino acids: CASWDRGLYYGYTF. Here the CDR3 DNA reads TGTGCCAGCTGGGACAGGGGGCTCTACTATGGCTACACCTTC.

The V and J genes are TRBV6-1 and TRBJ2-6; 11 bases match TRBD1. The CDR3 covers 17 residues. Per the germline V gene, CDR1 is MNHNS and CDR2 is SASEGT. Trimming took 4 bases from V and 0 from J; bases not matched to a gene: 2. The CDR3 coding sequence is TGTGCCAGCAGTGGGGACAGGGGGGTCTCTGGGGCCAACGTCCTGACTTTC. Its protein is CASSGDRGVSGANVLTF.

The chain employs TRBV11-2 and TRBJ2-1, with 9 bases aligning to TRBD1. The V and J ends lost 2 bases and 6 bases, in that order; junction bases with no gene match: 5. There are 15 residues in the CDR3. In germline, CDR1 is SGHAT, CDR2 FQNNGV. CDR3 in amino acids: CASSLSDRGVNEQFF. CDR3 nucleotides: TGTGCCAGCAGCTTATCCGACAGGGGGGTCAATGAGCAGTTCTTC.

This clone was recorded only once. The chain couples TRBV18 to TRBJ1-1; TRBD1 is a possible D gene (6 bases). The CDR3 spans 14 residues. V was shortened by 6 bases and J by 4 bases, with 15 bases between the two germline ends. Per the germline V gene, CDR1 is KGHSH and CDR2 is LQKENI. CDR3 coding DNA: TGTGCCAGCTCCCCGGGACATACCACCACTGAAGCTTTCTTT. Protein sequence: CASSPGHTTTEAFF.

V usage is TRBV30 and J usage is TRBJ2-2; D is possibly TRBD2 (7 bases). Trimming stripped 3 bases from V and 1 base from J, with 12 bases between. The V gene's germline CDR1 is GTSNPN and CDR2 SVGIG (reference sequence). This CDR3 has 15 residues. CDR3 coding DNA: TGTGCCTGGAGAGGGAGGGGGTGGAACACCGGGGAGCTGTTTTTT. Protein: CAWRGRGWNTGELFF. The full variable domain, completed using reference TRBV30 and TRBJ2-2, is SQTIHQWPATLVQPVGSPLSLECTVEGTSNPNLYWYRQAAGRGLQLLFYSVGIGQISSEVPQNLSASRPQDRQFILSSKKLLLSDSGFYLCAWRGRGWNTGELFFGEGSRLTVL.

This sequence joins TRBV5-5 and TRBJ2-3, with D perhaps matching TRBD1 (6 bases). Trimming removed 4 bases from V and 2 bases from J, with 11 bases in between. Germline V gives CDR1 SGHKS, CDR2 YYEKEE (reference sequence). The CDR3 contains 14 residues. Here the CDR3 DNA reads TGTGCCAGCAGCCGTGGACAGAACACAGATACGCAGTATTTT. The encoded protein is CASSRGQNTDTQYF.

CDR3 coding DNA: TGCGCCAGCAGCCAAGGCCGACAGGGGTTTGGGGCCAACGTCCTGACTTTC. It translates to CASSQGRQGFGANVLTF. The V gene is TRBV4-1, the J gene TRBJ2-6; 8 bases map to TRBD1. Germline loops: CDR1 MGHRA, CDR2 YSYEKL. The CDR3 covers 17 residues. With 1 base clipped from V and 3 bases from J, the junction kept 5 bases outside the gene matches.

This chain joins TRBV5-1 and TRBJ2-1, with a possible D match to TRBD1 (5 bases). Germline values: CDR1 SGHRS, CDR2 YFSETQ. The CDR3 extends over 14 amino acids. Trimming removed 1 base from V and 6 bases from J, with 11 bases in between. In DNA form, the CDR3 reads TGCGCCAGCAGCTTGTCCAGGGTCCTCAATGAGCAGTTCTTC. As protein: CASSLSRVLNEQFF. Combining the CDR3 with reference TRBV5-1 and TRBJ2-1 gives the whole variable domain KAGVTQTPRYLIKTRGQQVTLSCSPISGHRSVSWYQQTPGQGLQFLFEYFSETQRNKGNFPGRFSGRQFSNSRSEMNVSTLELGDSALYLCASSLSRVLNEQFFGPGTRLTVL.

The chain uses TRBV12-3 or TRBV12-4 and TRBJ2-5; D is undetermined. The CDR3 spans 13 residues. Trimming left V 6 bases short and J 2 bases short, with 10 bases between. The CDR3 protein is CASSDAMQETQYF. CDR3 nucleotides: TGTGCCAGCAGCGACGCGATGCAAGAGACCCAGTACTTC.

The genes are TRBV29-1 and TRBJ1-2; TRBD1 agrees at 8 bases. Per the germline V gene, CDR1 is SQVTM and CDR2 is ANQGSEA. The CDR3 sequence is 14 residues long. V was pared by 2 bases and J by 5 bases, with 7 bases of the junction left unmatched. Here the CDR3 reads CSVESVTGEYGYTF. CDR3 bases: TGCAGCGTTGAATCTGTGACAGGGGAGTATGGCTACACCTTC.

V is TRBV12-3 or TRBV12-4 and J is TRBJ2-5, with TRBD2 as a possible D gene (6 bases). The ends were cut back, 8 bases at V and 4 bases at J, with 11 bases in the middle. This CDR3 has 12 amino acids. Here the CDR3 reads CASGGTPETQYF. DNA for the CDR3: TGTGCCAGCGGGGGGACCCCAGAGACCCAGTACTTC.

V is TRBV12-5 and J is TRBJ2-1; 7 nucleotides align to TRBD1. The V segment lost 7 bases and the J segment 8 bases; nucleotides outside the gene matches: 8. The germline V gene has CDR1 LGHNT and CDR2 FRNRAP. The CDR3 extends over 13 amino acids. DNA for the CDR3: TGTGCTAGTGTTTGGGGCACAGGGGATGAGCAGTTCTTC. It is translated as CASVWGTGDEQFF.

The chain links TRBV5-1 to TRBJ2-2; D gene uncertain. The CDR3 has 14 residues. From germline, CDR1 is SGHRS and CDR2 YFSETQ. V lost 5 bases, J lost 0 bases, and 8 bases lay in between. The CDR3 reads CASRTQTNTGELFF. The DNA for the CDR3 is TGCGCCAGCAGGACGCAGACGAACACCGGGGAGCTGTTTTTT.

The chain carries TRBV24-1 and TRBJ2-2; 7 positions agree with TRBD2. This CDR3 has 13 residues. Germline V gene lookup returns CDR1 KGHDR and CDR2 SFDVKD. Unmatched junction bases numbered 0, after V lost 9 bases and J lost 0 bases. As DNA, the CDR3 is TGTGCCACCGGGGGGGCGAACACCGGGGAGCTGTTTTTT. Translating it yields CATGGANTGELFF.

There are a few counts of this clone. The chain recombines TRBV25-1 with TRBJ2-2, with 7 positions matching TRBD1. The CDR3 covers 16 residues. Germline V gives CDR1 MGHDK, CDR2 SYGVNS. V lost 3 bases and J lost 2; bases outside the gene matches: 6. CDR3 protein: CASSDLRQGNTGELFF. CDR3 coding DNA: TGTGCCAGCAGTGATCTTCGACAGGGCAACACCGGGGAGCTGTTTTTT.

This chain joins TRBV6-6 and TRBJ1-3; D may be TRBD1 (5 bases). The CDR3 consists of 15 residues. The V gene's germline CDR1 is MNHNY and CDR2 SVGAGI (reference sequence). V was shortened by 7 bases and J by 7 bases, with 20 bases between the two germline ends. The CDR3 protein is CASNTRSGRGNTIYF. For the CDR3, the DNA is TGTGCCAGCAATACCCGTTCCGGTCGGGGGAACACCATATATTTT.